A selection of T cell receptor beta chains follows, all from one sample in a study of tumor-infiltrating lymphocytes in oesophageal squamous cell carcinoma. From the PCR reads, TCRdb called clonotypes with MiXCR, one entry per CDR3 protein. The sample yields approximately 20,000 distinct CDR3 sequences, 41% seen once. The sample comprised esophageal tumor tissue. These receptors all stem from a male donor with esophageal squamous cell carcinoma. Each CDR3 is given with its conserved first and last residue. D genes are given only for firm matches. Clone size appears in some rows only: once, few, many, or a class for an expanded clone.

d_gene,j_gene,v_gene,len,abundance,CDR3aa,CDR3nt
-,TRBJ1-4,TRBV5-1,14,many,CASSLRGPDEKLFF,TGCGCCAGCAGCTTGAGAGGACCCGATGAAAAACTGTTTTTT
TRBD1,TRBJ1-5,TRBV28,14,few,CASSGRQGNQPQHF,TGTGCCAGCAGTGGGCGACAGGGGAATCAGCCCCAGCATTTT
TRBD1,TRBJ2-1,TRBV7-3,15,-,CASSFGQGTYNEQFF,TGTGCCAGCAGCTTCGGACAGGGAACCTACAATGAGCAGTTCTTC
-,TRBJ1-1,TRBV7-9,13,few,CASSLAEPTEAFF,TGTGCCAGCAGCTTAGCAGAGCCCACTGAAGCTTTCTTT
-,TRBJ2-3,TRBV6-5,12,-,CARLAPTDTQYF,TGTGCCAGACTAGCCCCCACAGATACGCAGTATTTT
TRBD2,TRBJ2-7,TRBV28,15,medium-sized,CASTLYLGGNYEQYF,TGTGCCAGCACCCTATATTTGGGGGGGAACTACGAGCAGTACTTC
TRBD1,TRBJ2-7,TRBV27,14,medium-sized,CASSSGQEAYEQYF,TGTGCCAGCAGTTCGGGACAGGAGGCCTACGAGCAGTACTTC
TRBD1,TRBJ1-2,TRBV6-6,13,many,CASSYQGERGYTF,TGTGCCAGCAGTTACCAGGGGGAGCGTGGCTACACCTTC
-,TRBJ1-6,TRBV12-3/TRBV12-4,18,many,CASSLGVAGSSYNSPLHF,TGTGCCAGCAGCCTGGGGGTGGCAGGGAGCTCCTATAATTCACCCCTCCACTTT
-,TRBJ2-7,TRBV6-6,14,many,CASSYGAEAYEQYF,TGTGCCAGCAGTTACGGGGCCGAAGCCTACGAGCAGTACTTC
-,TRBJ2-7,TRBV9,14,-,CASSVEGSSYEQYF,TGTGCCAGCAGCGTAGAGGGGTCGTCCTACGAGCAGTACTTC
TRBD1,TRBJ2-1,TRBV28,15,once,CASKRGQGLTYEQFF,TGTGCCAGCAAAAGGGGACAGGGGTTGACCTACGAGCAGTTCTTC
-,TRBJ1-5,TRBV29-1,13,-,CSVVRRAGQPQHF,TGCAGCGTTGTAAGGAGGGCGGGTCAGCCCCAGCATTTT
-,TRBJ2-5,TRBV7-8,15,-,CASSLGGQIQETQYF,TGTGCCAGCAGCTTAGGTGGACAAATCCAAGAGACCCAGTACTTC
-,TRBJ2-1,TRBV11-1,15,-,CASSSDLGWGDEQFF,TGTGCCAGCAGCTCGGACCTTGGCTGGGGCGATGAGCAGTTCTTC
TRBD2,TRBJ2-6,TRBV7-6,16,-,CASSPGGGAGANVLTF,TGTGCCAGCAGCCCGGGGGGGGGTGCTGGGGCCAACGTCCTGACTTTC
-,TRBJ1-5,TRBV20-1,16,-,CSARGLSPGPNQPQHF,TGCAGTGCTAGAGGTCTCAGTCCAGGGCCGAATCAGCCCCAGCATTTT
TRBD1,TRBJ2-1,TRBV5-5,15,many,CASSSQGAEYNEQFF,TGTGCCAGCAGCTCCCAGGGGGCTGAATACAATGAGCAGTTCTTC
-,TRBJ2-5,TRBV6-1,13,many,CATSVQETETQYF,TGTGCCACCAGCGTACAGGAGACGGAGACCCAGTACTTC
TRBD2,TRBJ2-7,TRBV11-1,15,-,CASSFTSGRVYEQYF,TGTGCCAGCAGCTTTACTAGCGGGAGGGTCTACGAGCAGTACTTC
-,TRBJ2-6,TRBV10-3,17,-,CAINLTGHPKRRLHLRF,-
-,TRBJ2-2,TRBV28,14,many,CASSLLGVTGELFF,TGTGCCAGCAGTTTATTGGGGGTCACCGGGGAGCTGTTTTTT
TRBD2,TRBJ2-5,TRBV7-9,15,medium-sized,CASSTWPGGRETQYF,TGTGCCAGCAGCACATGGCCGGGGGGGAGGGAGACCCAGTACTTC
TRBD2,TRBJ2-7,TRBV12-3/TRBV12-4,14,many,CASSLAGAIHEQYF,TGTGCCAGCAGCCTAGCGGGAGCCATCCACGAGCAGTACTTC
-,TRBJ2-7,TRBV6-9,15,-,CASSYSGLAAGMQYF,TGTGCCAGCAGTTACTCGGGGCTAGCTGCTGGGATGCAGTACTTC
TRBD1,TRBJ1-2,TRBV4-1,18,many,CASSQDWGRTGYNYGYTF,TGCGCCAGCAGCCAAGATTGGGGACGGACAGGTTATAACTATGGCTACACCTTC
-,TRBJ2-2,TRBV7-4,14,once,CASSFGVDTGELFF,TGTGCCAGCAGCTTTGGAGTGGACACCGGGGAGCTGTTTTTT
TRBD2,TRBJ2-1,TRBV12-3/TRBV12-4,14,-,CASSFSAGVNEQFF,TGTGCCAGCAGTTTTTCAGCGGGAGTCAATGAGCAGTTCTTC
-,TRBJ1-2,TRBV28,14,-,CASRSDSVFYGYTF,TGTGCCAGCAGATCTGACAGCGTCTTCTATGGCTACACCTTC
TRBD2,TRBJ2-1,TRBV7-9,17,many,CASSPAASGIFWNEQFF,TGTGCCAGCAGCCCAGCAGCTAGCGGGATCTTCTGGAATGAGCAGTTCTTC
-,TRBJ2-1,TRBV7-9,14,-,CASSFSGLRNEQFF,TGTGCCAGCAGCTTTTCGGGACTCAGGAATGAGCAGTTCTTC
TRBD1,TRBJ2-7,TRBV10-3,13,few,CAIRATGAYEQYF,TGTGCCATCAGGGCGACAGGGGCCTACGAGCAGTACTTC
-,TRBJ1-2,TRBV7-2,15,few,CASSSPQGFRYGYTF,TGTGCCAGCAGCTCCCCACAGGGTTTCCGCTATGGCTACACCTTC
-,TRBJ2-5,TRBV7-2,14,-,CASSRDPGRETQYF,TGTGCCAGCAGCCGGGACCCGGGACGTGAGACCCAGTACTTC
-,TRBJ2-2,TRBV24-1,17,many,CATSDFPDSGGTGELFF,TGTGCCACCAGTGATTTCCCCGACAGTGGGGGAACCGGGGAGCTGTTTTTT
-,TRBJ2-3,TRBV7-6,13,-,CASSARQADTQYF,TGTGCCAGCAGCGCGCGGCAAGCGGATACGCAGTATTTT
-,TRBJ2-3,TRBV6-6,13,-,CASSYSKAGELYF,TGTGCCAGCAGTTACTCGAAGGCCGGGGAGCTGTATTTT
TRBD2,TRBJ2-7,TRBV5-1,15,-,CASSIGLAGLGEQYF,TGCGCCAGCAGCATTGGACTAGCGGGACTTGGAGAGCAGTACTTC
-,TRBJ1-4,TRBV7-6,13,medium-sized,CASSSGTYEKLFF,TGTGCCAGCAGCTCGGGGACGTATGAAAAACTGTTTTTT
-,TRBJ2-5,TRBV7-8,11,few,CASSFLETQYF,TGTGCCAGCAGCTTTTTAGAGACCCAGTACTTC
-,TRBJ1-1,TRBV27,13,many,CASSSIRDAEAFF,TGTGCCAGCAGTTCCATCCGGGACGCTGAAGCTTTCTTT
-,TRBJ1-1,TRBV27,13,many,CASSIQGNTEAFF,TGTGCCAGCAGTATACAGGGGAACACTGAAGCTTTCTTT
-,TRBJ1-3,TRBV25-1,11,many,CASSGSYTIYF,TGTGCCAGCAGTGGCAGCTACACCATATATTTT